This TCR beta chain was identified during a study of CD8+ T cells in alopecia areata. J gave up 5 bases and V 0 bases, and 11 bases lay outside the gene matches. CDR1 SGHTA and CDR2 FQGNSA come from the germline V gene. The CDR3 is 17 residues long. Investigators isolated RNA and reverse transcribed it into cDNA to act as the sequencing template. Assay: immunoSEQ multiplex PCR; the TCRdb copy retains only in-frame clones and omits some. The data show fewer than 100,000 clones, 40% to 45% seen once. The sequence was obtained from a human donor with alopecia areata. Sequenced: CD4+ T cells sorted from blood. The chain has TRBV7-2 and TRBJ1-2, with TRBD1 identical over 8 bases. CDR3 amino acids: CASSLAQGAPVQYGYTF. The CDR3 DNA reads as TGTGCCAGCAGCTTAGCTCAGGGGGCGCCGGTCCAGTATGGCTACACCTTC.